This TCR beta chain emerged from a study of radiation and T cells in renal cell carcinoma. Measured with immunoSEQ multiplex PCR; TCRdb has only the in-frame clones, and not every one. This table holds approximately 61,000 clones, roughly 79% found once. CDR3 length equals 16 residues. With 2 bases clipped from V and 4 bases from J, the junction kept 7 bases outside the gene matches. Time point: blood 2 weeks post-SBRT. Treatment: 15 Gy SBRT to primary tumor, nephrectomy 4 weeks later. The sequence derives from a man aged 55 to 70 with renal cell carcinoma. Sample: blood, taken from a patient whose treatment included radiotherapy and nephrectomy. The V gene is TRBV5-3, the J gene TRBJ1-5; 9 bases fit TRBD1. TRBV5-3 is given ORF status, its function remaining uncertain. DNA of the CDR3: TGTGCCAGAAGCTTAAGACCGGGACAGGGTAATCAGCCCCAGCATTTT. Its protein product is CARSLRPGQGNQPQHF.